The clone carrying this T cell receptor beta chain was picked up a small number of times. Trimming at V came to 2 bases and at J to 0 bases, leaving 10 bases not matched to a gene. The CDR3 covers 18 residues. Germline V gene data show CDR1 as SGHRS and CDR2 as YFSETQ. These data originate in a study of CD8 T cells in ankylosing spondylitis. For TCR beta, libraries came from quantitative 5'-RACE with molecular barcodes. TCRdb called the 5' RACE reads again in MiXCR, with one record for every CDR3 protein. This table has under 200,000 distinct CDR3 sequences, 11% appearing once. The sequenced sample consisted of blood, either unsorted or a sorted T cell fraction (not recorded which). The chain uses TRBV5-1 and TRBJ1-3; TRBD1 matches at 8 bases. The receptor comes from a male donor with ankylosing spondylitis or in good health (not recorded which). The CDR3 bases are TGCGCCAGCAGCTTAGTCCCGACAGGGGAGTTCTCTGGAAACACCATATATTTT. This sequence encodes CASSLVPTGEFSGNTIYF. Filled out from reference TRBV5-1 and TRBJ1-3, the complete variable domain reads KAGVTQTPRYLIKTRGQQVTLSCSPISGHRSVSWYQQTPGQGLQFLFEYFSETQRNKGNFPGRFSGRQFSNSRSEMNVSTLELGDSALYLCASSLVPTGEFSGNTIYFGEGSWLTVV.